This TCR beta chain was captured in a study of identical twins. The CDR3 is made up of 15 amino acids. Germline lookup yields CDR1 SGHRS and CDR2 YFSETQ. V shed 2 bases and J 6 bases; nucleotides not matched to a gene: 3. Template switching, a step in the protocol, added a universal primer site, and cDNA carried unique molecular identifiers. TCRdb reprocessed the 5' RACE reads with MiXCR, giving one entry per CDR3 protein. The sample has roughly 1.6 million distinct CDR3 sequences, around a third seen once. Study observations and caveats: Abundant beta clonotypes from cord blood had fewer insertions, unlike memory repertoires, which showed none. Out-of-frame alpha sequences shared by twins were enriched for low generation probability. Invariant populations such as MAIT and iNKT cells could partly muddle zero-insertion analyses.

On this clonotype: What it recognizes is unknown.

This chain links TRBV5-1 with TRBJ2-2; 11 bases fit TRBD2. This TCR came from a newborn girl in good health. Sequencing used cord blood. The CDR3 DNA sequence: TGCGCCAGCAGCTTTGGGACTAGCGGCCCCGGGGAGCTGTTTTTT. Residues: CASSFGTSGPGELFF.